This TCR beta chain was observed in a study of T cell repertoires in cytomegalovirus infection. Across the whole study: Public signatures in TCR beta pointed to CMV infection and matching HLA type.

CDR1 SGHTA and CDR2 FQGTGA come from the germline V gene. The V and J ends lost 3 bases and 2 bases respectively, with 7 bases between them. The CDR3 runs 13 residues. This clonotype was observed at least ten times. Its cognate antigen is unknown. TCRdb re-called the reads through MiXCR, storing one row per CDR3 protein. This sample carries about 500,000 distinct CDR3 sequences, roughly a third of them seen once, and the ten largest clones take 15% to 20%. This TCR came from a human donor in good health (CMV status not recorded). Some clones in this sample may be carry-over from other donors' samples. The chain combines TRBV7-3 with TRBJ1-2; no reliable D call. The sequencing here drew on cultured PBMCs, taken from culture after CMV antigen stimulation. The CDR3 DNA reads TGTGCCAGCAGCTTGACACAGAACTATGGCTACACCTTC. Translating it yields CASSLTQNYGYTF.